A single sample gave rise to the 28 T cell receptor beta chains below, sequenced in a study. TCRdb used MiXCR to reprocess the RT-PCR reads, holding one entry per CDR3 protein. The sample holds about 700,000 distinct CDR3 sequences, more than 13% seen once. Specimen: memory CD4+ T cells from blood. The source is a female donor in good health, serving as a healthy control.

This clonotype was seen many times. This sequence joins TRBV7-2 and TRBJ2-2; D gene uncertain. This CDR3 contains 14 residues. CDR1 and CDR2 from the germline V gene are SGHTA and FQGNSA. Trimming left V 5 bases short and J 6 bases short, with 13 bases between. This chain's CDR3 is CASSPFQSSGELFF. CDR3 nucleotides: TGTGCCAGCAGCCCGTTCCAAAGTTCCGGGGAGCTGTTTTTT. The full variable domain, rest sourced from reference TRBV7-2 and TRBJ2-2, is GAGVSQSPSNKVTEKGKDVELRCDPISGHTALYWYRQSLGQGLEFLIYFQGNSAPDKSGLPSDRFSAERTGGSVSTLTIQRTQQEDSAVYLCASSPFQSSGELFFGEGSRLTVL.

The chain combines TRBV5-6 with TRBJ2-5; 9 nucleotides match TRBD2. In germline, CDR1 is SGHDT, CDR2 YYEEEE. CDR3 length: 14 amino acids. Trimming cost V 1 base and J 4 bases; bases outside gene matches: 2. CDR3 residues: CASSLSAGGETQYF. DNA for the CDR3: TGTGCCAGCAGCTTGTCAGCGGGAGGAGAGACCCAGTACTTC.

This clonotype has ten or more counts. The chain links TRBV5-1 to TRBJ2-3; 7 bases agree with TRBD2. V was clipped by 3 bases and J by 3 bases; unmatched bases: 10. CDR3 length: 16 amino acids. Germline loops: CDR1 SGHRS, CDR2 YFSETQ. CDR3 DNA: TGCGCCAGCAGCTCGTCGGCCGTGGGAGGGACAGATACGCAGTATTTT. As protein: CASSSSAVGGTDTQYF.

A few counts support this clonotype. The rearrangement uses TRBV5-5 and TRBJ1-1; D call uncertain. V lost 1 base and J lost 5, with 9 bases in between. The germline CDR1 and CDR2 sequences are SGHKS and YYEKEE (reference sequence). CDR3 length: 13 residues. CDR3 nucleotide sequence: TGTGCCAGCAGCTTGTTTGATATAACTGAAGCTTTCTTT. This sequence encodes CASSLFDITEAFF.

This chain joins TRBV12-3 or TRBV12-4 and TRBJ1-2; no reliable D call. V was clipped by 6 bases and J by 8 bases, with 16 bases between them. This CDR3 contains 13 residues. The CDR3 sequence: CASSPRRGGGYTF. CDR3 nucleotide sequence: TGTGCCAGCAGCCCAAGACGGGGAGGAGGCTACACCTTC.

This clonotype was found a few times. CDR3 residues: CASSPPNGDEQFF. In nucleotides, the CDR3 is TGTGCCAGCAGCCCACCAAACGGGGATGAGCAGTTCTTC. This chain links TRBV7-2 with TRBJ2-1; possibly TRBD2 for D (5 bases). In germline, CDR1 is SGHTA, CDR2 FQGNSA. V was trimmed by 5 bases and J by 8 bases, leaving 13 bases between them. This CDR3 region has 13 residues.

This clonotype was seen a few times. This CDR3 is CASSRGRGNSPLHF. The CDR3 DNA follows: TGTGCCAGTAGTCGGGGCCGGGGTAATTCACCCCTCCACTTT. The rearrangement links TRBV5-6 to TRBJ1-6; D is perhaps TRBD1 (5 bases). Trimming stripped 8 bases from V and 6 bases from J, with 15 bases between. The CDR3 extends over 14 amino acids. Germline V CDR1 and CDR2: SGHDT, YYEEEE. Based on the CDR3 plus reference TRBV5-6 and TRBJ1-6, the full variable domain is DAGVTQSPTHLIKTRGQQVTLRCSPKSGHDTVSWYQQALGQGPQFIFQYYEEEERQRGNFPDRFSGHQFPNYSSELNVNALLLGDSALYLCASSRGRGNSPLHFGNGTRLTVT.

This clonotype appeared a few times. V and J are TRBV12-3 or TRBV12-4 and TRBJ2-7; a weak D match, TRBD2 (6 bases). The CDR3 loop spans 16 amino acids. Between the trimmed V and J ends, which lost 1 base and 1 base, there was a span of 14 bases. The CDR3 loop is CASSLGARDGSYEQYF. DNA for the CDR3: TGTGCCAGCAGTTTAGGGGCGCGGGACGGGTCCTACGAGCAGTACTTC.

This clonotype was detected a few times. J is TRBJ2-1 and V is TRBV6-6; perhaps D is TRBD1 or TRBD2 (5 bases each). The germline gives CDR1 MNHNY, CDR2 SVGAGI (reference sequence). Between the trimmed V and J ends, which lost 7 bases and 0 bases, there was a span of 13 bases. The CDR3 extends over 15 amino acids. The CDR3 sequence is CASTPGPSSYNEQFF. The DNA of the CDR3 is TGTGCCAGCACCCCGGGACCAAGCTCCTACAATGAGCAGTTCTTC.

At least ten counts were recorded for this clonotype. V and J are TRBV4-1 and TRBJ2-5; no definite D call. The CDR3 consists of 13 residues. V shed 0 bases and J shed 5 bases, with 7 bases lying between them. Germline V gene sequence: CDR1 MGHRA, CDR2 YSYEKL. The CDR3 region has the DNA TGCGCCAGCAGCCAAGATGACGGCGAGACCCAGTACTTC. It specifies CASSQDDGETQYF.

This clonotype was detected ten times or more. The chain has TRBV20-1 and TRBJ1-2; no reliable D call. The V end was cut by 1 base, the J end by 4 bases, with 13 bases between. The CDR3 covers 14 residues. Germline V gene sequence: CDR1 DFQATT, CDR2 SNEGSKA (reference sequence). CDR3 in DNA: TGCAGTGCTAGAGGATACCCAGGACCCTATGGCTACACCTTC. Amino acids: CSARGYPGPYGYTF.

The chain links TRBV5-1 to TRBJ2-3, with D unresolved. This CDR3 spans 12 amino acids. Deletions cut 4 bases from V and 6 bases from J, with 9 bases between. Germline V lookup: CDR1 SGHRS, CDR2 YFSETQ. The CDR3 protein is CASSPTVDTQYF. The CDR3 coding sequence is TGCGCCAGCAGCCCGACCGTGGATACGCAGTATTTT.

In regard to this clonotype: The junction departs from the called germline gene at one end, perhaps through a read error. J is TRBJ1-1 and V is TRBV6-5; unclear D gene. CDR1 and CDR2 (germline): MNHEY, SVGAGI. The CDR3 runs to 18 residues. CDR3 sequence (DNA): TGTGCCAGCAGTTACTCGTCCCCCTCCAGGATCATGAACACTGAAGCTATCTTT. Translated, it gives CASSYSSPSRIMNTEAIF.

The rearrangement links TRBV14 to TRBJ1-4; D gene unclear. The CDR3 is 14 amino acids. The germline CDR1 and CDR2 sequences are SGHDN and FVKESK. Trimming stripped 2 bases from V and 8 bases from J, with 12 bases between. The CDR3 region is CASSQREEGEKLFF. DNA for the CDR3: TGTGCCAGCAGCCAACGGGAAGAAGGGGAAAAACTGTTTTTT.

This clonotype occurred many times. This chain links TRBV12-5 with TRBJ1-2; D is possibly TRBD1 (5 bases). CDR3 size: 15 residues. Germline lookup yields CDR1 LGHNT and CDR2 FRNRAP. The ends were cut back, 6 bases at V and 8 bases at J, with 22 bases in the middle. CDR3 DNA sequence: TGTGCTAGTGGCTGGGGCAGGCGCGGGTATAGCGGCTACACCTTC. This codes for CASGWGRRGYSGYTF.

J is TRBJ2-7 and V is TRBV28; D may be TRBD2 (5 bases). The CDR3 is 11 amino acids. Germline V lookup: CDR1 MDHEN, CDR2 SYDVKM. Trimming cost V 8 bases and J 5 bases, with 10 bases left between them. This CDR3 reads CASRERDEQYF. The CDR3 DNA is TGTGCCAGCCGGGAAAGGGACGAGCAGTACTTC.

This chain joins TRBV28 and TRBJ2-1; 12 positions agree with TRBD2. V was pared by 5 bases and J by 8 bases, with 4 bases of the junction left unmatched. The germline V gene has CDR1 MDHEN and CDR2 SYDVKM. The CDR3 extends over 14 amino acids. CDR3 DNA: TGTGCCAGCAGTATATCTAGCGGGAGGGATGAGCAGTTCTTC. Its translation: CASSISSGRDEQFF.

The CDR3 sequence is CASSQPGRREWYTQYF. In nucleotides, the CDR3 is TGCGCCAGCAGCCAACCGGGCAGAAGGGAATGGTATACGCAGTATTTT. V and J are TRBV4-1 and TRBJ2-3; D uncertain. V lost 2 bases and J lost 7, with 19 bases in between. There are 16 residues in the CDR3. The germline CDR1 and CDR2 sequences are MGHRA and YSYEKL.

For the CDR3, the DNA is TGCAGTGCTACGGACATGGGTGATCAGCCCCAGCATTTT. Translated, it gives CSATDMGDQPQHF. The rearrangement links TRBV20-1 to TRBJ1-5; possible D gene TRBD1, 5 bases. V dropped 4 bases and J dropped 5 bases, with 12 bases sitting between them. This CDR3 is built from 13 residues. Germline V gene data show CDR1 as DFQATT and CDR2 as SNEGSKA (reference sequence).

This clonotype was counted a few times. The gene calls are TRBV11-2 and TRBJ2-7; no firm D call. V lost 5 bases, J lost 4 bases, and 9 bases lay in between. The length of the CDR3 is 12 residues. Germline loops: CDR1 SGHAT, CDR2 FQNNGV. This CDR3 is CASSRSGYEQYF. DNA of the CDR3: TGTGCCAGCAGCAGATCCGGTTACGAGCAGTACTTC.

The chain couples TRBV10-3 to TRBJ1-2; D is unclear. Trimming took off 0 bases at V and 7 bases at J, with 12 bases between the two ends. CDR1 is ENHRY and CDR2 is SYGVKD in the germline V gene. This CDR3 has 14 residues. This CDR3 reads CAISESNPASGYTF. Here the CDR3 DNA reads TGTGCCATCAGTGAGTCGAATCCCGCGTCTGGCTACACCTTC.

The chain uses TRBV4-3 and TRBJ2-2; D is possibly TRBD2 (6 bases). Germline V lookup: CDR1 LGHNA, CDR2 YSLEER. The CDR3 consists of 17 residues. V gave up 4 bases and J gave up 5 bases, with 20 bases separating them. The CDR3 here is CASSRGIGRDDTGELFF. The CDR3 bases are TGCGCCAGCAGCCGGGGGATCGGGCGGGATGATACCGGGGAGCTGTTTTTT.

This clonotype was counted ten times or more. CDR3 nucleotide sequence: TGTGCCACCAGCAGAGATATAGGCGTCTCCTACAATGAGCAGTTCTTC. Residues: CATSRDIGVSYNEQFF. V is TRBV15 and J is TRBJ2-1, with D hard to call. V lost 0 bases to trimming and J lost 0 bases, with 9 bases between them. The CDR3 is 16 amino acids. Looked up from germline, CDR1 is LNHNV and CDR2 is YYDKDF (reference sequence).

The V gene is TRBV5-6, the J gene TRBJ1-5; 7 bases match TRBD1. The V segment lost 4 bases and the J segment 0 bases; nucleotides outside the gene matches: 7. The germline V gene encodes CDR1 SGHDT and CDR2 YYEEEE. The CDR3 is 16 residues long. The CDR3 bases are TGTGCCAGCAGCGAGACAGGGATTAATAGCAATCAGCCCCAGCATTTT. Translation: CASSETGINSNQPQHF.

This clonotype showed up just a few times. The V and J genes are TRBV6-2 or TRBV6-3 and TRBJ2-7; TRBD1 might be the D (5 bases). Germline V CDR1 and CDR2: MNHEY, SVGEGT. CDR3 length: 14 amino acids. V was trimmed by 2 bases and J by 2 bases, leaving 10 bases between them. CDR3 nucleotide sequence: TGTGCCAGCAGTTACCACCAGGGTACCTACGAGCAGTACTTC. Amino acid sequence: CASSYHQGTYEQYF.

Only a few counts were recorded for this clonotype. The CDR3 loop reads CASSPIDSGNTIYF. CDR3 DNA sequence: TGTGCCAGCTCCCCAATCGACTCTGGAAACACCATATATTTT. The chain is built from TRBV18 and TRBJ1-3; no clear D gene. V was clipped by 6 bases and J by 0 bases, with 9 bases between them. The CDR3 length is 14 residues. Germline assignment: CDR1 KGHSH and CDR2 LQKENI.

This chain joins TRBV29-1 and TRBJ2-1, with D possibly TRBD1 on 5 matching bases. The length of the CDR3 is 12 residues. V lost 6 bases, J lost 6 bases, and 12 bases lay in between. From germline, CDR1 is SQVTM and CDR2 ANQGSEA. CDR3 DNA sequence: TGCAGCGTAAAGACAGAAGGCAATGAGCAGTTCTTC. It specifies CSVKTEGNEQFF.

This clonotype was detected only a few times. The J gene is TRBJ2-5, the V gene TRBV12-3 or TRBV12-4, with 10 bases fitting TRBD2. The CDR3 totals 15 residues. DNA of the CDR3: TGTGCTTCGGGGGGCAGCGGGAGGGCGCGGGAGACCCAGTACTTC. It yields the protein CASGGSGRARETQYF.